This TCR beta chain emerged from a study of OX40 agonist ivuxolimab in advanced cancers. Study-wide results and caveats: Clonal expansion in partial responders at 0.1-3.0 mg/kg ranked among the lowest. The specificity for antigen of the expanded peripheral T cells was not determined.

Clones were read by immunoSEQ multiplex PCR, and TCRdb kept only the in-frame ones, dropping some. The sample contains 30,000 to 45,000 clones, around 77% of which appear only once. This CDR3 comprises 14 residues. In germline, CDR1 is SQVTM, CDR2 ANQGSEA. Trimming stripped 2 bases from V and 3 bases from J, with 11 bases between. As concerns this clone: What it binds is unknown.

The study sampled blood at baseline, cycle 4 day 1, and cycle 7 day 1. This sample comprised CD4+ or CD8+ T cells sorted from blood, obtained in a trial of the OX40 agonist ivuxolimab. The rearrangement joins TRBV29-1 to TRBJ2-1; D remains unclear. This TCR came from an adult with an advanced solid tumor such as melanoma, head and neck, liver or kidney cancer. This chain's CDR3 is CSVELGENYNEQFF. CDR3 DNA sequence: TGCAGCGTTGAATTAGGTGAGAACTACAATGAGCAGTTCTTC.